This T cell receptor (beta chain) was identified in a study of OX40 agonist ivuxolimab in advanced cancers. As for the study in general: Participants averaged about 66 years of age (range about 23 to 79) and were 82.7% male.

The repertoire was sequenced with immunoSEQ multiplex PCR; TCRdb's copy has only in-frame clones and lacks some. The repertoire holds around 45,000 clones, with around 83% as singletons. The study, taken as a whole, reports: The investigators did not determine what antigen specificity the expanded peripheral T cells had.

Remarks on this clone: As yet, its antigen is unknown.

This CDR3 region has 16 residues. The germline gives CDR1 SGHTA, CDR2 FQGNSA. Germline trimming cut 4 bases from V and 5 bases from J; bases unmatched to any gene: 10. V and J are TRBV7-2 and TRBJ2-2; 7 bases are shared with TRBD2. The receptor was derived from an adult with an advanced solid tumor such as melanoma, head and neck, liver or kidney cancer. The sequenced sample was CD4+ or CD8+ T cells sorted from blood, obtained in a trial of the OX40 agonist ivuxolimab. The CDR3 sequence is CASSSLLAGVTGELFF. CDR3 coding DNA: TGTGCCAGCAGCTCGCTGCTGGCGGGAGTTACCGGGGAGCTGTTTTTT.